This T cell receptor beta chain derives from a study of T cell changes during pregnancy in multiple sclerosis. The protocol was immunoSEQ multiplex PCR, while the TCRdb copy is restricted to in-frame clones and leaves out a portion. The profile shows about 110,000 clones, 91% of them singletons. The TCR sequence derives from a female donor with multiple sclerosis, enrolled in a pregnancy study. This specimen consisted of peripheral blood, obtained before pregnancy.

The CDR3 region is CASSLFGTGGRELFF. In nucleotides, the CDR3 is TGTGCCAGCAGTTTATTCGGGACAGGGGGACGGGAGCTGTTTTTT. The V gene is TRBV28, the J gene TRBJ2-2, with TRBD1 identical over 11 bases. CDR3 length: 15 amino acids. CDR1 and CDR2 (germline): MDHEN, SYDVKM. The trim removed 1 base at V and 9 bases at J, leaving 4 bases unmatched.